Many counts were recorded for the clone carrying this T cell receptor beta chain. MiXCR, run by TCRdb on the RT-PCR reads, gives a single entry per CDR3 protein. The sample contains about 700,000 distinct CDR3 sequences, 13% to 15% of which appear only once. CDR1 and CDR2 (germline): DFQATT, SNEGSKA (reference sequence). This CDR3 is 14 amino acids long. Trimming cost V 3 bases and J 3 bases; bases outside gene matches: 3. The sequencing sample was made of memory CD4+ T cells from blood. The J gene is TRBJ2-1, the V gene TRBV20-1, with TRBD2 matching over 9 bases. This receptor was identified in a female donor in good health, serving as a healthy control. The CDR3 loop reads CSARGLADYNEQFF. Here the CDR3 DNA reads TGCAGTGCTAGGGGACTAGCAGACTACAATGAGCAGTTCTTC.